The 18 T cell receptor beta chains below all came from one sample that was sequenced in a study of long-term antiretroviral therapy in people with HIV. They ran version v3.0 of the immunoSEQ assay at survey level. Method: immunoSEQ multiplex PCR; TCRdb's copy keeps in-frame clones and lacks some. The sample holds about 19,000 clones, 76% seen once. The starting material was unsorted PBMCs, obtained 0.5 years before starting antiretroviral therapy. These receptors all come from a woman in her forties or fifties with HIV.

The chain carries TRBV5-6 and TRBJ2-7; tentative D call: TRBD2 (5 bases). CDR3 length: 14 amino acids. Trimming shortened V by 0 bases and J by 4 bases, and 11 bases separated the two germline ends. Germline loops: CDR1 SGHDT, CDR2 YYEEEE. CDR3 amino acids: CASSLGGSGYEQYV. The CDR3 nucleotides read TGTGCCAGCAGCTTGGGCGGATCGGGGTACGAGCAGTACGTC.

This clone is labeled medium-sized. The V call is TRBV2, the J call TRBJ1-1, with D unclear. This CDR3 contains 12 residues. Trimming shortened V by 7 bases and J by 1 base, and 7 bases separated the two germline ends. The germline gives CDR1 SNHLY, CDR2 FYNNEI. CDR3 DNA sequence: TGTGCCAGCACCCGATCGAACACTGAAGCTTTCTTT. This sequence encodes CASTRSNTEAFF.

This clone was seen more than once but under ten times. The rearrangement uses TRBV19 and TRBJ2-3; 11 bases agree with TRBD2. In germline, CDR1 is LNHDA, CDR2 SQIVND (reference sequence). Trimming removed 7 bases from V and 0 bases from J; junction bases left unmatched: 12. This CDR3 comprises 18 residues. The CDR3 region is CASTNRGLAAYSTDTQYF. DNA for the CDR3: TGTGCCAGTACCAATCGGGGACTAGCGGCATATAGCACAGATACGCAGTATTTT.

V and J are TRBV19 and TRBJ2-5; D is ambiguous. Germline V CDR1 and CDR2: LNHDA, SQIVND (reference sequence). Deletions cut 2 bases from V and 3 bases from J, with 7 bases between. This CDR3 is built from 13 residues. The CDR3 spells CASSIWSEETQYF. The CDR3 coding sequence is TGTGCCAGTAGTATATGGTCCGAAGAGACCCAGTACTTC. The full variable domain, rest sourced from reference TRBV19 and TRBJ2-5, is DGGITQSPKYLFRKEGQNVTLSCEQNLNHDAMYWYRQDPGQGLRLIYYSQIVNDFQKGDIAEGYSVSREKKESFPLTVTSAQKNPTAFYLCASSIWSEETQYFGPGTRLLVL.

The V call is TRBV4-1, the J call TRBJ1-4; the match to TRBD1 covers 10 bases. The CDR3 runs to 18 residues. The V gene's germline CDR1 is MGHRA and CDR2 YSYEKL. The J segment lost 3 bases and the V segment lost 1 base, leaving 8 bases of the junction unmatched. Here the CDR3 reads CASSQGQGASLPNEKLFF. CDR3 sequence (DNA): TGCGCCAGCAGCCAAGGACAGGGGGCGAGCCTCCCTAATGAAAAACTGTTTTTT.

J is TRBJ1-2 and V is TRBV30; D unresolved. CDR1 and CDR2 from the germline V gene are GTSNPN and SVGIG (reference sequence). This CDR3 spans 15 amino acids. V was cut by 3 bases and J by 4 bases, with 18 bases left in between. The CDR3 DNA follows: TGTGCCTGGAGGATACCAGCGACGAGTGGCTATGGCTACACCTTC. This sequence encodes CAWRIPATSGYGYTF.

This clone showed up just a few times. This chain uses TRBV6-5 with TRBJ1-1; D might be TRBD1 (5 bases). This CDR3 has 14 amino acids. Trimming took off 5 bases at V and 1 base at J, with 11 bases between the two ends. The germline V gene has CDR1 MNHEY and CDR2 SVGAGI. The DNA of the CDR3 is TGTGCCAGCAGTACCGGGGGGGGGAACACTGAAGCTTTCTTT. It yields the protein CASSTGGGNTEAFF.

To note about this clone: The junction departs from germline at one end; a sequencing error may be responsible. The chain uses TRBV11-2 and TRBJ2-7, with D perhaps assigned TRBD1 or TRBD2 (5 bases each). Germline V gene data show CDR1 as SGHAT and CDR2 as FQNNGV. The CDR3 totals 14 residues. CDR3 sequence reads: CASSLGTAGYEQYF. CDR3 bases: TGTGCCAGCAGTTTAGGGACGGCCGGTTACGAGCAGTACTTC. Supplemented by reference TRBV11-2 and TRBJ2-7, the full variable domain reads EAGVAQSPRYKIIEKRQSVAFWCNPISGHATLYWYQQILGQGPKLLIQFQNNGVVDDSQLPKDRFSAERLKGVDSTLKIQPAKLEDSAVYLCASSLGTAGYEQYFGPGTRLTVT.

This sequence joins TRBV7-3 and TRBJ2-1; tentatively, D is TRBD2 (6 bases). The CDR3 runs 14 residues. V lost 0 bases and J 5 bases, leaving 8 bases between the germline ends. Germline V gene lookup returns CDR1 SGHTA and CDR2 FQGTGA. The CDR3 coding sequence is TGTGCCAGCAGCTTAACGGGAGGAAACAATGAGCAGTTCTTC. This codes for CASSLTGGNNEQFF.

V is TRBV27 and J is TRBJ2-1; 7 bases are shared with TRBD1. The CDR3 runs 12 residues. Trimming at V came to 6 bases and at J to 10 bases, leaving 6 bases not matched to a gene. CDR1 and CDR2 from the germline V gene are MNHEY and SMNVEV (reference sequence). Here the CDR3 DNA reads TGTGCCAGCAGGATCACCAGGGGGGAGCAGTTCTTC. Amino acids: CASRITRGEQFF.

The chain links TRBV6-5 to TRBJ2-7, with 9 bases identical to TRBD2. The CDR3 spans 14 residues. V shed 5 bases and J 2 bases; nucleotides not matched to a gene: 4. Germline CDR1 reads MNHEY; CDR2 reads SVGAGI. In DNA, the CDR3 is TGTGCCAGCAGTGCGCGGGGGGGCCCCTACGAGCAGTACGTC. Translating gives CASSARGGPYEQYV.

This clone came up once. This chain joins TRBV19 and TRBJ2-3, with TRBD1 matching 7 bases. The length of the CDR3 is 13 residues. Germline values: CDR1 LNHDA, CDR2 SQIVND (reference sequence). J lost 8 bases, V lost 8 bases, and 10 bases had no gene match. CDR3 in DNA: TGTGCCAGTGTCGACAGGGCCTCTTCTACGCAGTATTTT. It is translated as CASVDRASSTQYF.

This clone appeared a few times. The rearrangement uses TRBV7-9 and TRBJ1-1; D possibly corresponds to TRBD1 (6 bases). Per the germline V gene, CDR1 is SEHNR and CDR2 is FQNEAQ (reference sequence). The length of the CDR3 is 14 residues. V lost 3 bases, J lost 4 bases, and 12 bases lay in between. The CDR3 DNA follows: TGTGCCAGCAGCTTTGTCCAGGGGAGCACTGAAGCTTTCTTT. Amino acids: CASSFVQGSTEAFF.

This clone was counted a few times. The CDR3 sequence: CAIRGNTEAFF. The CDR3 DNA reads TGTGCCATCAGGGGGAACACTGAAGCTTTCTTT. The chain couples TRBV10-3 to TRBJ1-1; D not resolved. CDR1 and CDR2 from the germline V gene are ENHRY and SYGVKD. V lost 6 bases to trimming and J lost 1 base, with 3 bases between them. The CDR3 length is 11 residues.

J is TRBJ2-5 and V is TRBV27; tentatively, D is TRBD1 or TRBD2 (5 bases each). The CDR3 sequence is 13 residues long. V lost 4 bases, J lost 2 bases, and 8 bases lay in between. Germline lookup yields CDR1 MNHEY and CDR2 SMNVEV (reference sequence). The CDR3 nucleotides are TGTGCCAGCAGTTCGGGGCAGCAAGAGACCCAGTACTTC. It specifies CASSSGQQETQYF.

This chain connects TRBV7-8 to TRBJ2-7; 7 bases agree with TRBD1. The CDR3 covers 14 residues. Germline V CDR1 and CDR2: SGHVS, FQNEAQ. V lost 2 bases, J lost 0 bases, and 1 base stayed unmatched. This chain's CDR3 is CASSLTGVSYEQYV. For the CDR3, the DNA is TGTGCCAGCAGCTTAACAGGGGTCTCCTACGAGCAGTACGTC.

This chain uses TRBV2 with TRBJ2-5, with D perhaps matching TRBD1 (5 bases). CDR3 size: 17 residues. Trimming pared 1 base from V and 5 bases from J, leaving 20 bases between. Germline values: CDR1 SNHLY, CDR2 FYNNEI. For the CDR3, the DNA is TGTGCCAGCAGTGAAGGCAATAGGGGCATCCTCAGGGAGACCCAGTACTTC. Its protein is CASSEGNRGILRETQYF.

The chain combines TRBV4-1 with TRBJ2-7; 9 positions agree with TRBD1. The CDR3 runs to 15 residues. From germline, CDR1 is MGHRA and CDR2 YSYEKL. Trimming removed 5 bases from V and 0 bases from J; junction bases left unmatched: 5. CDR3 coding DNA: TGCGCCAGCAGCTTTGGACAGGGGAGCTCCTACGAGCAGTACGTC. Its protein is CASSFGQGSSYEQYV.